One and the same sample provided the 30 T cell receptor beta chains below, sequenced in a study of molecular identifiers for immune sequencing clone quantification. MiXCR, applied by TCRdb to the PCR reads, yields one record per CDR3 protein. The sample includes 550,000 to 750,000 distinct CDR3 sequences, less than 20% seen only once; the top ten take about 0.9%. Sequencing input: naive CD8+ T cells from blood, with Jurkat cell RNA spiked in. Subset reported: FACS-sorted CD8+CD4-CCR7+CD45RA+ naive T cells. Every receptor here comes from a human donor in good health. Some libraries in this study had Jurkat cell RNA spiked in.

This chain joins TRBV4-3 and TRBJ1-2; no firm D call. Germline assignment: CDR1 LGHNA and CDR2 YSLEER. The germline V and J ends were trimmed by 1 base and 7 bases, with 13 bases remaining between them. The CDR3 has 14 amino acids. This chain's CDR3 is CASSQVFGMSGYTF. CDR3 sequence (DNA): TGCGCCAGCAGCCAAGTCTTTGGGATGTCTGGCTACACCTTC.

This clonotype was observed many times. V and J are TRBV7-8 and TRBJ2-5; a weak D match, TRBD2 (5 bases). The V end was cut by 4 bases, the J end by 0 bases, with 9 bases between. Germline V gives CDR1 SGHVS, CDR2 FQNEAQ. This CDR3 comprises 14 residues. The CDR3 is CASSSTGNQETQYF. CDR3 nucleotide sequence: TGTGCCAGCAGCTCTACCGGGAACCAAGAGACCCAGTACTTC.

This clonotype was observed many times. The chain is built from TRBV29-1 and TRBJ2-7; D remains ambiguous. This CDR3 is 13 amino acids long. Germline CDR1 reads SQVTM; CDR2 reads ANQGSEA. Trimming removed 7 bases at V and 0 bases at J, with 13 bases between. The DNA of the CDR3 is TGCAGCGCCCTCCCTCTTAGCTCCTACGAGCAGTACTTC. Amino acids: CSALPLSSYEQYF.

This chain connects TRBV10-3 to TRBJ2-2; 8 positions match TRBD2. CDR3 length equals 18 residues. J lost 7 bases, V lost 6 bases, and 19 bases had no gene match. Germline V CDR1 and CDR2: ENHRY, SYGVKD. This chain's CDR3 is CAIRGGRRGTRDFGELFF. The CDR3 bases are TGTGCCATCAGGGGGGGACGCCGCGGGACTAGAGACTTCGGGGAGCTGTTTTTT.

The sample holds a few counts of this clonotype. This chain links TRBV7-2 with TRBJ2-3; D may match TRBD1 or TRBD2 (5 bases each). From germline, CDR1 is SGHTA and CDR2 FQGNSA. This CDR3 comprises 18 residues. V gave up 4 bases and J gave up 4 bases, with 24 bases separating them. In DNA, the CDR3 is TGTGCCAGCAGCTCCTTTTACCGGGACCTAAAGGGTTCAGATACGCAGTATTTT. Protein sequence: CASSSFYRDLKGSDTQYF.

This clonotype was found a few times. The chain recombines TRBV6-1 with TRBJ1-5; D ambiguous. V was shortened by 4 bases and J by 0 bases, with 10 bases between the two germline ends. CDR3 length: 15 amino acids. Germline CDR1 and CDR2: MNHNS and SASEGT. The CDR3 coding sequence is TGTGCCAGCAGTGTCGCGGAATATAGCAATCAGCCCCAGCATTTT. Translating it yields CASSVAEYSNQPQHF.

The V and J genes are TRBV6-5 and TRBJ2-2; TRBD2 is a possible D gene (7 bases). CDR3 length: 19 residues. The germline CDR1 and CDR2 sequences are MNHEY and SVGAGI. V lost 0 bases to trimming and J lost 0 bases, with 17 bases between them. DNA for the CDR3: TGTGCCAGCAGTTACTCGAATCCGCGGGGGCCCTCGAACACCGGGGAGCTGTTTTTT. Translation: CASSYSNPRGPSNTGELFF.

To note about this clonotype: One end of the junction does not line up with germline, which may come from a read error. The V gene is TRBV4-1, the J gene TRBJ2-7; a possible D gene is TRBD1 (5 bases). CDR3 length equals 14 residues. Per the germline V gene, CDR1 is MGHRA and CDR2 is YSYEKL. In nucleotides, the CDR3 is TGCACCAGCAGCCAAGTGGCCCAGGGCTACGAGCAGTACTTC. Its protein is CTSSQVAQGYEQYF.

At least ten counts were recorded for this clonotype. The chain links TRBV20-1 to TRBJ2-7; tentative D call: TRBD2 (5 bases). The V gene's germline CDR1 is DFQATT and CDR2 SNEGSKA (reference sequence). CDR3 size: 12 residues. Trimming pared 3 bases from V and 3 bases from J, leaving 9 bases between. The CDR3 reads CSASEDFYEQYF. In DNA form, the CDR3 reads TGCAGTGCTAGTGAGGACTTCTACGAGCAGTACTTC.

This clonotype has a count of ten or more. V usage is TRBV24-1 and J usage is TRBJ1-5; the match to TRBD1 covers 8 bases. V dropped 4 bases and J dropped 6; count of bases not matched to a gene: 4. Germline-derived CDR1 and CDR2 are KGHDR and SFDVKD. The CDR3 loop spans 14 amino acids. The CDR3 loop is CATSERTGFQPQHF. For the CDR3, the DNA is TGTGCCACCAGTGAAAGGACAGGGTTTCAGCCCCAGCATTTT.

Ten or more counts support this clonotype. The rearrangement joins TRBV29-1 to TRBJ2-2, with 8 bases lining up with TRBD1. V lost 6 bases, J lost 4 bases, and 10 bases stayed unmatched. The germline V gene has CDR1 SQVTM and CDR2 ANQGSEA. This CDR3 has 15 amino acids. The CDR3 sequence: CSVRTGQGFTGELFF. Written as DNA, the CDR3 is TGCAGCGTAAGAACAGGACAGGGTTTCACCGGGGAGCTGTTTTTT.

This clonotype was counted many times. This chain links TRBV4-3 with TRBJ2-3; 7 bases fit TRBD2. Germline V gene data show CDR1 as LGHNA and CDR2 as YSLEER. CDR3 length equals 12 residues. V dropped 1 base and J dropped 8; count of bases not matched to a gene: 0. The CDR3 DNA reads as TGCGCCAGCAGCCAAGGACTAGCTACGCAGTATTTT. Protein sequence: CASSQGLATQYF.

The CDR3 is CASSITGDLDYGYTF. Written as DNA, the CDR3 is TGTGCCAGCAGCATAACAGGGGATCTTGACTATGGCTACACCTTC. The chain has TRBV7-9 and TRBJ1-2, with 7 bases identical to TRBD1. J gave up 3 bases and V 5 bases, and 9 bases lay outside the gene matches. This CDR3 has 15 residues. CDR1 and CDR2 (germline): SEHNR, FQNEAQ (reference sequence).

The CDR3 is CASSDTGINEKLFF. CDR3 bases: TGTGCCAGCAGCGATACAGGGATTAATGAAAAACTGTTTTTT. This chain connects TRBV28 to TRBJ1-4; D may be TRBD1 (6 bases). CDR1 is MDHEN, CDR2 SYDVKM, per germline. CDR3 length: 14 residues. V lost 6 bases and J 4 bases, leaving 12 bases between the germline ends.

This clonotype was seen repeatedly, ten times or more. This sequence joins TRBV28 and TRBJ1-1, with 8 bases aligning to TRBD1. Germline lookup yields CDR1 MDHEN and CDR2 SYDVKM. The CDR3 runs to 15 residues. After removal of 4 bases from V and 0 bases from J, the junction contained 4 bases not matched to a gene. In DNA, the CDR3 is TGTGCCAGCAGTTACAGGGGGTGGGTGAACACTGAAGCTTTCTTT. Protein: CASSYRGWVNTEAFF. The whole variable domain, filled in from reference TRBV28 and TRBJ1-1, reads DVKVTQSSRYLVKRTGEKVFLECVQDMDHENMFWYRQDPGLGLRLIYFSYDVKMKEKGDIPEGYSVSREKKERFSLILESASTNQTSMYLCASSYRGWVNTEAFFGQGTRLTVV.

In this sample, this clonotype turned up many times. J is TRBJ2-3 and V is TRBV7-2, with D uncertain. CDR3 length equals 15 residues. CDR1 is SGHTA and CDR2 is FQGNSA in the germline V gene. V gave up 1 base and J gave up 0 bases, with 8 bases separating them. CDR3 DNA: TGTGCCAGCAGCTTAGTGGCTTATAGCACAGATACGCAGTATTTT. Translation gives CASSLVAYSTDTQYF.

This clonotype was found many times. The CDR3 loop reads CAIGQGTEAFF. The CDR3 region has the DNA TGTGCCATCGGACAGGGGACTGAAGCTTTCTTT. The V call is TRBV2, the J call TRBJ1-1; 9 nucleotides line up with TRBD1. The CDR3 covers 11 residues. V shed 10 bases, J shed 5 bases, and the junction held 2 bases outside the gene matches. Looked up from germline, CDR1 is SNHLY and CDR2 is FYNNEI.

This clonotype was seen a handful of times. The chain recombines TRBV5-5 with TRBJ2-3; D uncertain. The CDR3 contains 14 residues. Germline-derived CDR1 and CDR2 are SGHKS and YYEKEE (reference sequence). The V end was cut by 4 bases, the J end by 4 bases, with 13 bases between. This CDR3 reads CASSTPVLADTQYF. DNA of the CDR3: TGTGCCAGCAGCACCCCAGTGCTCGCAGATACGCAGTATTTT.

This clonotype came up many times. This sequence joins TRBV4-3 and TRBJ2-3; D may be TRBD1 (5 bases). Germline CDR1 is LGHNA and CDR2 is YSLEER. CDR3 length: 13 residues. Trimming left V 0 bases short and J 10 bases short, with 11 bases between. The CDR3 sequence: CASSQDSPGPQYF. CDR3 sequence (DNA): TGCGCCAGCAGCCAAGATTCCCCAGGGCCGCAGTATTTT.

Turning to this clonotype: One base away lies a much larger clone, so this may be a sequencing read error. The chain couples TRBV20-1 to TRBJ1-5; D might be TRBD1 (6 bases). Germline CDR1 and CDR2: DFQATT and SNEGSKA (reference sequence). V was trimmed by 2 bases and J by 7 bases, leaving 18 bases between them. The CDR3 loop spans 15 amino acids. CDR3 in DNA: TGCAGTGCTAGACGGGCAGGGGAGTTTGGCCAGCCCCAGCATTTT. Protein: CSARRAGEFGQPQHF.

Note on this clonotype: Being one base from a much bigger clone, this may be a read error. The chain has TRBV7-8 and TRBJ1-1, with a possible D match to TRBD1 (5 bases). V was trimmed by 5 bases and J by 4 bases, leaving 11 bases between them. Germline CDR1 reads SGHVS; CDR2 reads FQNEAQ. The CDR3 consists of 13 residues. CDR3 in amino acids: CASSPAQGTEAFF. CDR3 bases: TGTGCCAGCAGCCCAGCCCAGGGCACTGAAGCTTTCTTT.

A word on this clonotype: This sequence may be a read error, since a much larger clone differs from it by one base. Likely a read error: the CDR3 ends without its conserved phenylalanine or tryptophan. J is TRBJ1-2 and V is TRBV25-1; D is undetermined. The CDR3 loop spans 17 amino acids. CDR1 and CDR2 (germline): MGHDK, SYGVNS. Trimming left V 1 base short and J 4 bases short, with 19 bases between. CDR3 residues: CASSELDGITETYGYTS. For the CDR3, the DNA is TGTGCCAGCAGTGAATTAGACGGAATTACCGAAACCTATGGCTACACCTCC.

The V call is TRBV29-1, the J call TRBJ2-7, with unresolved D. This CDR3 has 11 amino acids. V lost 7 bases to trimming and J lost 3 bases, with 10 bases between them. Per the germline V gene, CDR1 is SQVTM and CDR2 is ANQGSEA. The CDR3 sequence is CSAAPNYEQYF. The CDR3 bases are TGCAGCGCAGCACCTAACTACGAGCAGTACTTC.

V and J are TRBV12-3 or TRBV12-4 and TRBJ2-7, with a possible D match to TRBD1 (7 bases). Trimming took off 6 bases at V and 7 bases at J, with 19 bases between the two ends. The CDR3 is 14 amino acids. The CDR3 sequence is CASSRTTGTGEQYF. The DNA of the CDR3 is TGTGCCAGCAGCCGCACGACAGGGACTGGTGAGCAGTACTTC.

The sample holds many counts of this clonotype. V usage is TRBV5-4 and J usage is TRBJ2-2, with a possible D match to TRBD1 (5 bases). The CDR3 has 14 residues. Germline V gives CDR1 SGHNT, CDR2 YYREEE (reference sequence). V lost 1 base and J lost 1, with 5 bases in between. The CDR3 region has the DNA TGTGCCAGCAGCTTGAGGGGGAACACCGGGGAGCTGTTTTTT. Translated: CASSLRGNTGELFF.

This chain connects TRBV7-6 to TRBJ2-1, with D possibly called TRBD1 or TRBD2 (5 bases each). CDR3 length equals 15 residues. Germline V gene data show CDR1 as SGHVS and CDR2 as FNYEAQ. Trimming left V 4 bases short and J 6 bases short, with 16 bases between. The CDR3 here is CASSSSGLKGNEQFF. In DNA form, the CDR3 reads TGTGCCAGCAGCTCATCGGGGCTAAAGGGCAATGAGCAGTTCTTC.

This clonotype was detected many times. The germline gene is not matched at one end of the junction; a read error may be the cause. The V gene is TRBV28, the J gene TRBJ2-7; 9 nucleotides agree with TRBD1. There are 12 residues in the CDR3. Looked up from germline, CDR1 is MDHEN and CDR2 is SYDVKM. The CDR3 loop reads CASSYTSRDRDF. The CDR3 DNA sequence: TGTGCCAGCAGTTACACGAGCCGGGACAGGGACTTC.

For this clonotype: A much larger clone sits a single nucleotide away, making a read error possible. J is TRBJ1-5 and V is TRBV20-1, with TRBD1 identical over 7 bases. This CDR3 is built from 15 residues. Germline assignment: CDR1 DFQATT and CDR2 SNEGSKA (reference sequence). J lost 2 bases, V lost 5 bases, and 9 bases had no gene match. The DNA of the CDR3 is TGCAGTGCTGGATTACAGGGGCCGGGCAATCAGCCCCAGCATTTT. It is translated as CSAGLQGPGNQPQHF.

The sample holds a few counts of this clonotype. This chain links TRBV6-5 with TRBJ2-7; 7 bases agree with TRBD2. V was clipped by 0 bases and J by 5 bases; unmatched bases: 7. The length of the CDR3 is 15 residues. The germline V gene has CDR1 MNHEY and CDR2 SVGAGI. The CDR3 protein is CASSYSGGMQDEQYF. CDR3 nucleotides: TGTGCCAGCAGTTACTCGGGGGGGATGCAGGACGAGCAGTACTTC.

This clonotype was counted a few times. A much larger clone is a single base away; this may be a read error. The chain links TRBV6-5 to TRBJ2-1, with 7 bases identical to TRBD1. CDR1 and CDR2 from the germline V gene are MNHEY and SVGAGI. CDR3 length: 13 residues. CDR3 coding DNA: TGTGCCAGCAGTTGGGACAGTTACAATGAGCAGCTCTTC. It codes for CASSWDSYNEQLF.